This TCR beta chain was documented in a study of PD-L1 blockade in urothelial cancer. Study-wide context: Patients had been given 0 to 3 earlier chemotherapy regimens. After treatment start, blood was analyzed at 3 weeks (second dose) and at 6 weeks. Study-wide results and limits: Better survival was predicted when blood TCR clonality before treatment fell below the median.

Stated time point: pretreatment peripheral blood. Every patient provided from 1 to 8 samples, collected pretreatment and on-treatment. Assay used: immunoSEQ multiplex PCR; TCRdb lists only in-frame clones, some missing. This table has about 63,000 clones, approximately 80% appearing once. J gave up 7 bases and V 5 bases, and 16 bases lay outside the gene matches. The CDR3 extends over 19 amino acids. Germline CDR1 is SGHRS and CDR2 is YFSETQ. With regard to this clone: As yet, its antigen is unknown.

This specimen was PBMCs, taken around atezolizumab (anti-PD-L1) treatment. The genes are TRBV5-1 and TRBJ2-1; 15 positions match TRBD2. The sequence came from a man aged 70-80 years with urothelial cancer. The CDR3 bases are TGCGCCAGCAGAGCACTACCGGGACTAGCGGGGGGAACGGGGAATGAGCAGTTCTTC. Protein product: CASRALPGLAGGTGNEQFF.